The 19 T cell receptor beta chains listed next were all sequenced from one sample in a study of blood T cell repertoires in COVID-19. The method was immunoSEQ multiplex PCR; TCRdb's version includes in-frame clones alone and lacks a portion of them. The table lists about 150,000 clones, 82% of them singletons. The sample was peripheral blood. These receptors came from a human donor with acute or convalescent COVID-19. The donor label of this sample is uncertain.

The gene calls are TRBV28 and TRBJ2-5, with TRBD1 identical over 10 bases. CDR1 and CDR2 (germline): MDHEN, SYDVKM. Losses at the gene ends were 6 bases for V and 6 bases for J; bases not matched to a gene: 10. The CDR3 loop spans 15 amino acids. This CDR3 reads CASSRDPGQGKTQYF. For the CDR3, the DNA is TGTGCCAGCAGCCGCGACCCGGGACAGGGGAAGACCCAGTACTTC.

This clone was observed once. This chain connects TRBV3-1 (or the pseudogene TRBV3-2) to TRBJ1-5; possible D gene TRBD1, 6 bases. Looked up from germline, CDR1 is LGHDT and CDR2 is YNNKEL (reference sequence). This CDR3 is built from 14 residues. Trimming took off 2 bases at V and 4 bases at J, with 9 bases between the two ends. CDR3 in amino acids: CASSQSQGNQPQHF. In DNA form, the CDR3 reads TGTGCCAGCAGCCAAAGCCAGGGGAATCAGCCCCAGCATTTT.

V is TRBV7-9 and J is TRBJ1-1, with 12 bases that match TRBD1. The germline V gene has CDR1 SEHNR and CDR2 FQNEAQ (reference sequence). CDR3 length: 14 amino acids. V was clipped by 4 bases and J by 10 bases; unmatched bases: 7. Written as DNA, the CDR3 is TGTGCCAGCAGCTGGGACAGGGGGCGATCCGGAGCTTTCTTT. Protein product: CASSWDRGRSGAFF.

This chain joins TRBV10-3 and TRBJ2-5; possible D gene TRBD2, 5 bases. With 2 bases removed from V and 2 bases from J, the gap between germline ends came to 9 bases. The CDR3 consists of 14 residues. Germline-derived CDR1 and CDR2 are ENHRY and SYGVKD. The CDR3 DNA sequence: TGTGCCATCAGTGAGCGGGGAGATCAAGAGACCCAGTACTTC. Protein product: CAISERGDQETQYF.

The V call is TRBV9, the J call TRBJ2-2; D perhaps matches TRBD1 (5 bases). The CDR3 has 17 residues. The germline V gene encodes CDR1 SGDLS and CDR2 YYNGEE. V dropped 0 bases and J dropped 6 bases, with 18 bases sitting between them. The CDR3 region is CASSVEGWGAYAGELFF. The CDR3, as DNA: TGTGCCAGCAGCGTAGAGGGATGGGGCGCTTACGCCGGGGAGCTGTTTTTT.

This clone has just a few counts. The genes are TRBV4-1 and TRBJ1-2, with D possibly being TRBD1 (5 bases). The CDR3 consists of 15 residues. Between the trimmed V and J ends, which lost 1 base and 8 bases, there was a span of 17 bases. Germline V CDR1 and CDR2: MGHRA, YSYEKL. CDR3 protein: CASSQGGTVLGGYTF. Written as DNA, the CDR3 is TGCGCCAGCAGCCAAGGCGGGACGGTGCTCGGAGGCTACACCTTC.

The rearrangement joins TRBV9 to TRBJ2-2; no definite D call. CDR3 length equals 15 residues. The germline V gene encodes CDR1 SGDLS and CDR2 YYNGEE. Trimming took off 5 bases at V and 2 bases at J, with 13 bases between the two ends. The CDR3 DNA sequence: TGTGCCAGCAGTAGGCCTAGTCTTAACACCGGGGAGCTGTTTTTT. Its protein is CASSRPSLNTGELFF.

The CDR3 is CASSHRTAGADTQYF. The CDR3 bases are TGCGCCAGCAGCCACCGAACCGCGGGGGCAGATACGCAGTATTTT. V and J are TRBV4-1 and TRBJ2-3; TRBD2 aligns across 7 bases. Germline trimming cut 3 bases from V and 4 bases from J; bases unmatched to any gene: 7. The V gene's germline CDR1 is MGHRA and CDR2 YSYEKL. The CDR3 is 15 amino acids.

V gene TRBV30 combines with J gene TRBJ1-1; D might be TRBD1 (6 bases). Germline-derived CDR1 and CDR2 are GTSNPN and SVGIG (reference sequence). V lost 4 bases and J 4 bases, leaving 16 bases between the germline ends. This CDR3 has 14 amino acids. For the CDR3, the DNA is TGTGCCTGGACCCGGACAGTGGGGAGCACTGAAGCTTTCTTT. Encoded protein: CAWTRTVGSTEAFF.

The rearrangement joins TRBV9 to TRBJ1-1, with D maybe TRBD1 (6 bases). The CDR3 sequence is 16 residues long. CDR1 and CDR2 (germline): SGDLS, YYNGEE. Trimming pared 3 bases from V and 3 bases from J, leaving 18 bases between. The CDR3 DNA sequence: TGTGCCAGCAGCGCGCGAGACAGGCTGGGCGACACTGAAGCTTTCTTT. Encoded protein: CASSARDRLGDTEAFF. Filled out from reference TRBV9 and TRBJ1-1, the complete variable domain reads DSGVTQTPKHLITATGQRVTLRCSPRSGDLSVYWYQQSLDQGLQFLIQYYNGEERAKGNILERFSAQQFPDLHSELNLSSLELGDSALYFCASSARDRLGDTEAFFGQGTRLTVV.

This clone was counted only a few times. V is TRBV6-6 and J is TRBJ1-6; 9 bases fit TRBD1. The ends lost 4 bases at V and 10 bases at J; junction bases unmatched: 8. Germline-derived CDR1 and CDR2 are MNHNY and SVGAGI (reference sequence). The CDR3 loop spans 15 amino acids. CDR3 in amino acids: CASSSQTGTGSPLHF. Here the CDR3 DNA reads TGTGCCAGCAGTTCCCAAACCGGGACAGGGTCACCCCTCCACTTT.

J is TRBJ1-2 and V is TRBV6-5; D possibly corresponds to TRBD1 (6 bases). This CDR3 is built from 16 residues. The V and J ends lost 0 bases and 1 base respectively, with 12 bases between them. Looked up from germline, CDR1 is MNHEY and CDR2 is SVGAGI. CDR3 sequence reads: CASSYSRGGGNYGYTF. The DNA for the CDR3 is TGTGCCAGCAGTTACTCGAGGGGGGGCGGTAACTATGGCTACACCTTC.

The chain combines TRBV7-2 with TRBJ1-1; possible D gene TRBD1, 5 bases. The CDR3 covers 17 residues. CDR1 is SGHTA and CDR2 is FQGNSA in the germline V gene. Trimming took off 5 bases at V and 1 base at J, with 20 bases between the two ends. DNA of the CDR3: TGTGCCAGCAGCCCCCGAGACCGCCGGAGGGGGAACACTGAAGCTTTCTTT. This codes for CASSPRDRRRGNTEAFF.

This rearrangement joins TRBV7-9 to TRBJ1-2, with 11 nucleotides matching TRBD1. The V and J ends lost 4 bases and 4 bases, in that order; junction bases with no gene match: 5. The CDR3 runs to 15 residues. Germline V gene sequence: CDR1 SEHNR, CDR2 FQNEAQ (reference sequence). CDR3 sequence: CASSSLGQGVYGYTF. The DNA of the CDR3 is TGTGCCAGCAGCTCCCTGGGACAGGGGGTCTATGGCTACACCTTC.

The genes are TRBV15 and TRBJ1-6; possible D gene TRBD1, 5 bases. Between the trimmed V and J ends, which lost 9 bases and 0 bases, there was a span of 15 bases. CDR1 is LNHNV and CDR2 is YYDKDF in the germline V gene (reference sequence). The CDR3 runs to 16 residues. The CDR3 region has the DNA TGTGCCACAGGGGAACAGGAGAGCTCCTATAATTCACCCCTCCACTTT. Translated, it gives CATGEQESSYNSPLHF.

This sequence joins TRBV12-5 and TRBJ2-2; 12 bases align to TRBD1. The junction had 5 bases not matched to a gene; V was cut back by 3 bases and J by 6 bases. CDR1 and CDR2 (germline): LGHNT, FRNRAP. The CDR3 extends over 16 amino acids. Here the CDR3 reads CASGFGTGGTAGELFF. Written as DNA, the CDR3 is TGTGCTAGTGGTTTCGGGACAGGGGGCACGGCCGGGGAGCTGTTTTTT.

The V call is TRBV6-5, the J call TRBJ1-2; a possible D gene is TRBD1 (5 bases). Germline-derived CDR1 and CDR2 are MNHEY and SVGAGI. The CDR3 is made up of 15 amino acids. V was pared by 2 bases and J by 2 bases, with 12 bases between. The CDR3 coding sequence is TGTGCCAGCAGTTACATGGCCAGGGTGAACTATGGCTACACCTTC. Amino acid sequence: CASSYMARVNYGYTF.

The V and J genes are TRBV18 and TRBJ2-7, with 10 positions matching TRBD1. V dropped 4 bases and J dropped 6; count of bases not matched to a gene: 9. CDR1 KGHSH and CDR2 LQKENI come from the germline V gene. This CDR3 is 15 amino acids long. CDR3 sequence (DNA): TGTGCCAGCTCACAGCAGGGACAGGGGCAGGGCGAGCAGTACTTC. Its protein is CASSQQGQGQGEQYF.

CDR3 region: CASSTPGQGNTIYF. For the CDR3, the DNA is TGTGCCAGCAGCACCCCGGGACAGGGAAACACCATATATTTT. The V call is TRBV5-5, the J call TRBJ1-3, with 7 bases fitting TRBD1. Germline V lookup: CDR1 SGHKS, CDR2 YYEKEE (reference sequence). V shed 4 bases and J 4 bases; nucleotides not matched to a gene: 5. The CDR3 totals 14 residues.